Given below is one T cell receptor (beta chain) in context. The antigen remains unidentified. With UMIs, 5'RACE template switching was used to make TCR beta cDNA. TCRdb re-called the 5' RACE reads and gives one entry per CDR3 protein, without DNA. The sample table sets out 400,000 or so distinct CDR3 sequences. These data belong to a study of T cells expressing NK-cell markers. Whole-study context: According to the study, TCR beta repertoires originated from sorted CD3+CD56+NKG2C+, CD3+CD56+NKG2C- and CD3+CD56-NKG2C+ T cells. Sequenced donors, eight in total, included seven who were HCMV-seropositive and one who was seronegative. Study outcomes and limitations: There were a few donors in whom these clonotypes also led the CD3+CD56-NKG2C+ fraction.

The V gene's germline CDR1 is SGHRS and CDR2 YFSETQ. The CDR3 has 13 residues. This TCR was recovered from a woman aged 45-65 years in good health. The sequenced sample consisted of blood T cells: a sorted CD56 or NKG2C T cell subset, CD4+ or CD8+ T cells, or bulk PBMC T cells (not recorded which). The rearrangement joins TRBV5-1 to TRBJ2-1; TCRdb designates TRBD1, a call that cannot be tested without DNA. CDR3 protein: CASSSGQGREQFF.